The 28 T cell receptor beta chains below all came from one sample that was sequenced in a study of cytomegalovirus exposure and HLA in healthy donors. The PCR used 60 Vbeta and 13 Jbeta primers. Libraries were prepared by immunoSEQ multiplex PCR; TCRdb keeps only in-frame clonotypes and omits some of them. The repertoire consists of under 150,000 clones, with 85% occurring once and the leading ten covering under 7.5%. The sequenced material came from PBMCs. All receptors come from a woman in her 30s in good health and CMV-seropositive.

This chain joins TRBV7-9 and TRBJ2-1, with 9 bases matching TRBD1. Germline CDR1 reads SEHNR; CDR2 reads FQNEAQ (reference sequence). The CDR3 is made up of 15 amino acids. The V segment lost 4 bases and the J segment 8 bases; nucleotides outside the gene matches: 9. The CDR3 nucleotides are TGTGCCAGCAGCTCCAGGGACAGGGACCGGGATGAGCAGTTCTTC. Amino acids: CASSSRDRDRDEQFF.

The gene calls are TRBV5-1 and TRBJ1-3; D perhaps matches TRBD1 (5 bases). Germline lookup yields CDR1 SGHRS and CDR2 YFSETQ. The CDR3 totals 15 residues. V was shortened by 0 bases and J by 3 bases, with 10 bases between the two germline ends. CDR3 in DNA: TGCGCCAGCAGCTTGGAGGGGATTAGTGGAAACACCATATATTTT. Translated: CASSLEGISGNTIYF.

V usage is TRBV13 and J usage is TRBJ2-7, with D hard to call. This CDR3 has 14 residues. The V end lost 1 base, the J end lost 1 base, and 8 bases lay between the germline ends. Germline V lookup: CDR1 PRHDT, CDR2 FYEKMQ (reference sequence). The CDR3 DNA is TGTGCCAGCAGCTTAGATAGTAGATCCTACGAGCAGTACTTC. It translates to CASSLDSRSYEQYF.

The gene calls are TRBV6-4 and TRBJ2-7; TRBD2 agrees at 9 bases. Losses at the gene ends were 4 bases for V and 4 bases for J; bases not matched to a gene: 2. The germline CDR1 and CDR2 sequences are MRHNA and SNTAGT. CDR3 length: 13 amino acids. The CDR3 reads CASSVTSGYEQYF. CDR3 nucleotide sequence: TGTGCCAGCAGTGTGACTAGCGGATACGAGCAGTACTTC.

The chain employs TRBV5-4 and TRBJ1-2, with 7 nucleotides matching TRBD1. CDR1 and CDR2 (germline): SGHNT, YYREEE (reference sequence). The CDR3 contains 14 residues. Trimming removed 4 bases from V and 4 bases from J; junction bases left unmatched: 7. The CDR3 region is CASSSKQGSYGYTF. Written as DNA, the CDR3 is TGTGCCAGCAGCAGCAAACAGGGGTCCTATGGCTACACCTTC.

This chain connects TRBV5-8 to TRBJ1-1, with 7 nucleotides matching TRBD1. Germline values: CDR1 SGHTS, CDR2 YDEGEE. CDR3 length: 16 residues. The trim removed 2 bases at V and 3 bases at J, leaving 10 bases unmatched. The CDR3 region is CASSFEPGGVYTEAFF. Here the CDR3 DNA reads TGTGCCAGCAGCTTTGAGCCAGGGGGAGTGTACACTGAAGCTTTCTTT. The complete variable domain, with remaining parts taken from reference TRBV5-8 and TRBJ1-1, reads EAGVTQSPTHLIKTRGQQATLRCSPISGHTSVYWYQQALGLGLQFLLWYDEGEERNRGNFPPRFSGRQFPNYSSELNVNALELEDSALYLCASSFEPGGVYTEAFFGQGTRLTVV.

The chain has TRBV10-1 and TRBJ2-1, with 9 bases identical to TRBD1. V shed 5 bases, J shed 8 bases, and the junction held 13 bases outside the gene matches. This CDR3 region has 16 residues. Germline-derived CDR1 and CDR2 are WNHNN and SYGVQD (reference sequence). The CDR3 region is CASSPSWGQGGDEQFF. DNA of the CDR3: TGCGCCAGCAGTCCTTCCTGGGGACAGGGAGGGGATGAGCAGTTCTTC.

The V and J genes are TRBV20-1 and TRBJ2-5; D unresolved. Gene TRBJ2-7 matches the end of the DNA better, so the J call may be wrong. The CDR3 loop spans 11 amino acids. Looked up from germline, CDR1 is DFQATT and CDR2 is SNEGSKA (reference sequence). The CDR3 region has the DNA TGCAGTGCTATAGCATCCTACGAGCAGTACTTC. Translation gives CSAIASYEQYF.

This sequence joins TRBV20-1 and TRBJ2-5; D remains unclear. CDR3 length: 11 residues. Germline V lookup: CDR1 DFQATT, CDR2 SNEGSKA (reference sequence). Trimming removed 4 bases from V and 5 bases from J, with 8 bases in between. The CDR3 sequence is CSAIGRETQYF. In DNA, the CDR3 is TGCAGTGCTATTGGCAGGGAGACCCAGTACTTC.

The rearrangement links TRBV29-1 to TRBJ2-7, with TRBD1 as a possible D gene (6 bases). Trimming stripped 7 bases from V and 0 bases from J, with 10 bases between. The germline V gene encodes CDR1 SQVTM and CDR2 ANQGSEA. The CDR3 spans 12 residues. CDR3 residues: CSAGTSSYEQYF. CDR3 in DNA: TGCAGCGCCGGGACATCCTCCTACGAGCAGTACTTC.

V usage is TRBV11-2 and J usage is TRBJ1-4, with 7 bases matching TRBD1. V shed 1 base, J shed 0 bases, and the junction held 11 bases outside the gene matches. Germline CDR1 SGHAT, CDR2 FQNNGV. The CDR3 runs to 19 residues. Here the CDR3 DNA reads TGTGCCAGCAGCTTAGGATTCAACAGGGGAAGGGCAACTAATGAAAAACTGTTTTTT. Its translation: CASSLGFNRGRATNEKLFF.

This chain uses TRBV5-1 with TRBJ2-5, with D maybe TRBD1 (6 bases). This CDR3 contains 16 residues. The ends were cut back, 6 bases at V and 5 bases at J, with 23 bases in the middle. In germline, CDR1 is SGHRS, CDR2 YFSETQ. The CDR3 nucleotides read TGCGCCAGCAAGCTCAACAGGGCTGGACTCGGGGAGACCCAGTACTTC. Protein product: CASKLNRAGLGETQYF.

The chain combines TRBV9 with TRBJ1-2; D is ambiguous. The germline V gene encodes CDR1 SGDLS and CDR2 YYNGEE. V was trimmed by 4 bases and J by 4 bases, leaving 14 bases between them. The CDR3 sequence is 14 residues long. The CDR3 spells CASSPEMASYGYTF. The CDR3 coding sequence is TGTGCCAGCAGCCCCGAAATGGCTAGCTATGGCTACACCTTC.

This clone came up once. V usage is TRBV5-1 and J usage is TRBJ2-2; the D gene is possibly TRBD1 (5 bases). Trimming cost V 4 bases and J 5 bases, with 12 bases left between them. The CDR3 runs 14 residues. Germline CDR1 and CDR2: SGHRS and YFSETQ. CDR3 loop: CASSIHQGTGELFF. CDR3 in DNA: TGCGCCAGCAGCATCCACCAGGGTACCGGGGAGCTGTTTTTT.

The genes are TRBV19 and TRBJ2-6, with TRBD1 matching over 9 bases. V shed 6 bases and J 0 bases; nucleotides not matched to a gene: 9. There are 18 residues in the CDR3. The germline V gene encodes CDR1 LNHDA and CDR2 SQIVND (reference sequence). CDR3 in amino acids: CASRSRTGALSGANVLTF. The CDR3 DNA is TGTGCCAGTAGGTCTCGGACAGGGGCTCTCTCTGGGGCCAACGTCCTGACTTTC.

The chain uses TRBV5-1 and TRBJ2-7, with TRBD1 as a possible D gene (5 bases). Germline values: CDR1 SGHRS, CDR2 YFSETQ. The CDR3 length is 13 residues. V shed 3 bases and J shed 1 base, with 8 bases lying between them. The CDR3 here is CASSSTVSYEQYF. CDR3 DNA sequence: TGCGCCAGCAGCTCGACAGTGTCCTACGAGCAGTACTTC. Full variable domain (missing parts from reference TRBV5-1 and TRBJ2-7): KAGVTQTPRYLIKTRGQQVTLSCSPISGHRSVSWYQQTPGQGLQFLFEYFSETQRNKGNFPGRFSGRQFSNSRSEMNVSTLELGDSALYLCASSSTVSYEQYFGPGTRLTVT.

In DNA form, the CDR3 reads TGTGCCAGCAGTCCCCCCCCGGGGGGGTTCGATAGCAATCAGCCCCAGCATTTT. This translates into CASSPPPGGFDSNQPQHF. The J gene is TRBJ1-5, the V gene TRBV28; TRBD1 is a possible D gene (5 bases). Germline V gives CDR1 MDHEN, CDR2 SYDVKM. This CDR3 spans 18 amino acids. Trimming took off 5 bases at V and 0 bases at J, with 20 bases between the two ends.

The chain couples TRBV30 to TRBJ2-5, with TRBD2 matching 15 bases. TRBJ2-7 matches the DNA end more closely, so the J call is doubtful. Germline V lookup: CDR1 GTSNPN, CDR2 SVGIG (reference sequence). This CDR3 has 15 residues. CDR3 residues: CAWRGLAGGSYEQYF. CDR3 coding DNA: TGTGCCTGGAGGGGACTAGCGGGAGGCTCCTACGAGCAGTACTTC.

CDR3 loop: CASSLRTGQGNTIYF. The CDR3 nucleotides read TGTGCCAGCAGTTTACGTACAGGGCAAGGAAACACCATATATTTT. This chain joins TRBV27 and TRBJ1-3, with D perhaps matching TRBD1 (6 bases). The V and J ends lost 2 bases and 4 bases respectively, with 12 bases between them. Per germline, CDR1 MNHEY and CDR2 SMNVEV (reference sequence). The CDR3 is 15 amino acids.

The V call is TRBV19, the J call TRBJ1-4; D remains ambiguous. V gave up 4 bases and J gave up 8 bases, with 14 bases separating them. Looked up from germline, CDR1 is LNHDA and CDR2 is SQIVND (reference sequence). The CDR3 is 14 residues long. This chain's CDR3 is CASSRADREEKLFF. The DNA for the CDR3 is TGTGCCAGTAGTAGGGCAGACCGGGAGGAAAAACTGTTTTTT.

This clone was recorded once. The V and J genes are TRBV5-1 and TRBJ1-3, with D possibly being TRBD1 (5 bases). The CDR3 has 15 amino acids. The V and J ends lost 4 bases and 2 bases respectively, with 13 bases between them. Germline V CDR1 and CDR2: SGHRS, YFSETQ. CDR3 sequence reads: CASSGATGPGNTIYF. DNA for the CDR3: TGCGCCAGCAGCGGAGCCACAGGTCCTGGAAACACCATATATTTT.

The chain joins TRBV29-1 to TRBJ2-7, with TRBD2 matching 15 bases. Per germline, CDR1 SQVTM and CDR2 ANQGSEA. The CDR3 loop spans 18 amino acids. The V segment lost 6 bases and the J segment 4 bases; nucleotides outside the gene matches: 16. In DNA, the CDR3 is TGCAGCGTCGCCGACGCCGGGACTAGCGGGAGGTGGGGATACGAGCAGTACTTC. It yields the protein CSVADAGTSGRWGYEQYF.

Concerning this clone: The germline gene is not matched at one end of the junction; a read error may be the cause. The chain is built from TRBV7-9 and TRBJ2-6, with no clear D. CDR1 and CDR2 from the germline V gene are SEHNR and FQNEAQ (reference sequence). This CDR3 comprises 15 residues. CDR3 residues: CSSSLRVSGANVLTF. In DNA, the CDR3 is TGTTCCAGCAGCTTACGAGTTAGTGGGGCCAACGTCCTGACTTTC.

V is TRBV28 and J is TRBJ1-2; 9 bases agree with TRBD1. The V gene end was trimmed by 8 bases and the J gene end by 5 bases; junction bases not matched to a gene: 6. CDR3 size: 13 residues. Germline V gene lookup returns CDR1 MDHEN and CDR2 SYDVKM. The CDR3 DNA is TGTGCCAGCGGGGGGACAGGGAGGTATGGCTACACCTTC. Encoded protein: CASGGTGRYGYTF.

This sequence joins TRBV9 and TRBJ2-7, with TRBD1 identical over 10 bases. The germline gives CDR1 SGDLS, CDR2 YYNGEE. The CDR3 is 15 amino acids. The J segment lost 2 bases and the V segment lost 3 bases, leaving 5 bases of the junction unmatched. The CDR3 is CASSGGGQGPYEQYF. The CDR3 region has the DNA TGTGCCAGCAGCGGGGGGGGACAGGGGCCCTACGAGCAGTACTTC.

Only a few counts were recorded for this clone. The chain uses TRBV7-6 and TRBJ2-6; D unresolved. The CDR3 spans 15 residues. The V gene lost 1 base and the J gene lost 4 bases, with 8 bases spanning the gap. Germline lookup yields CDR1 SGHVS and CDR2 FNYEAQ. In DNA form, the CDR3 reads TGTGCCAGCAGCTTAGGAGGAGCCGGGGCCAACGTCCTGACTTTC. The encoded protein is CASSLGGAGANVLTF.

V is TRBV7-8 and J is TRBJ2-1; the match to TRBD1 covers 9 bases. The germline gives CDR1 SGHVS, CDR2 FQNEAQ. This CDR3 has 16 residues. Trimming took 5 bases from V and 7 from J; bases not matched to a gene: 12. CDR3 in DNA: TGTGCCAGCAGCACGGTATGGGACAGGGACGTAAATGAGCAGTTCTTC. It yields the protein CASSTVWDRDVNEQFF.

The CDR3, as DNA: TGTGCCAGCAGTTACAGCGGGAAGGGTGAGGGCTATGGCTACACCTTC. Its protein is CASSYSGKGEGYGYTF. The chain combines TRBV6-6 with TRBJ1-2; D remains unclear. The length of the CDR3 is 16 residues. Germline V gene sequence: CDR1 MNHNY, CDR2 SVGAGI (reference sequence). V shed 2 bases and J shed 4 bases, with 17 bases lying between them.